This T cell receptor (beta chain) appears in the sequencing data of a study of blood T cell repertoires in COVID-19. At the level of the study: The United States, Italy and Spain were the sources of the acute and convalescent COVID-19 samples.

Authors' processing steps: Amplification with reference gene primers provided the estimates of nucleated cell counts. The data were produced by immunoSEQ multiplex PCR, yet TCRdb's version contains in-frame clones alone and is incomplete. V, J and clone size are taken as reported in that table, and D and trimming were inferred from the DNA itself. The sample includes about 150,000 clones, roughly 90% of them seen just once. Adults between roughly 18 and 100 years of age took part from 24 US areas. The TCR was taken from a woman between 40 and 55 years old who had been exposed to COVID-19. The sample comprised PBMCs or T cells enriched from blood (not recorded which).

The CDR3 sequence: CASSQGGGAVNEQFF. The CDR3 DNA sequence: TGTGCCAGCAGCCAGGGCGGGGGGGCTGTCAATGAGCAGTTCTTC. The V call is TRBV14, the J call TRBJ2-1; 9 bases agree with TRBD2. The CDR3 is 15 residues long. V shed 3 bases and J 6 bases; nucleotides not matched to a gene: 6. The germline CDR1 and CDR2 sequences are SGHDN and FVKESK.